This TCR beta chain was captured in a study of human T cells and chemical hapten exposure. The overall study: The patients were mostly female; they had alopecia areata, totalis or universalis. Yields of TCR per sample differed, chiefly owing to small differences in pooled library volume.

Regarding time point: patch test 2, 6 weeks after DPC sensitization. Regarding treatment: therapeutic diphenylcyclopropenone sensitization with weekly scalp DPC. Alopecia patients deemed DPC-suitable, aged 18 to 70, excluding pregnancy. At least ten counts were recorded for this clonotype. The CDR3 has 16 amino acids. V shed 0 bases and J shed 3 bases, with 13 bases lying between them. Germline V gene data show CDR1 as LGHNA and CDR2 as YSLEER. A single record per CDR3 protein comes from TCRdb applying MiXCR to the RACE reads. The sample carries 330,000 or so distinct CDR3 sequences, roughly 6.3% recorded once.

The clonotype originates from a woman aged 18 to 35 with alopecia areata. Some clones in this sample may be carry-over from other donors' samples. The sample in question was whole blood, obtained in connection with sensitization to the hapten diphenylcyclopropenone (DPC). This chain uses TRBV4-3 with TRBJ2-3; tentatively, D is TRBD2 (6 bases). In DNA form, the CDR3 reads TGCGCCAGCAGCCAAGATTCGGGGGTCGAAACAGATACGCAGTATTTT. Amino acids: CASSQDSGVETDTQYF.